The present TCR beta chain was sequenced within a study of CD8 T cells in Susac syndrome. Study-level results: Repertoires of Susac syndrome CD4+ T cells lacked clonal expansion.

Notes on this clonotype: Its antigen is still unknown.

cDNA came from about 0.5 to 1 ug RNA primed by random hexamers. Across 54 Vbeta and 13 Jbeta, TCR beta CDR3 was amplified with immunoSEQ multiplex PCR. In TCRdb, the immunoSEQ multiplex PCR reads were re-called with MiXCR into one record per CDR3 protein. The data hold around 150,000 distinct CDR3 sequences, with 90% to 97% observed a single time. J lost 3 bases, V lost 6 bases, and 11 bases had no gene match. The CDR3 covers 16 residues. The V gene's germline CDR1 is LGHNA and CDR2 YNFKEQ. Sequenced sample: CD4+ T cells from PBMCs. J is TRBJ2-1 and V is TRBV4-2; 7 bases fit TRBD2. This sequence originates from a human donor with Susac syndrome. For the CDR3, the DNA is TGTGCCAGCAGAGATTCGGCGGGAGCCCTCTACAATGAGCAGTTCTTC. Amino acids: CASRDSAGALYNEQFF.